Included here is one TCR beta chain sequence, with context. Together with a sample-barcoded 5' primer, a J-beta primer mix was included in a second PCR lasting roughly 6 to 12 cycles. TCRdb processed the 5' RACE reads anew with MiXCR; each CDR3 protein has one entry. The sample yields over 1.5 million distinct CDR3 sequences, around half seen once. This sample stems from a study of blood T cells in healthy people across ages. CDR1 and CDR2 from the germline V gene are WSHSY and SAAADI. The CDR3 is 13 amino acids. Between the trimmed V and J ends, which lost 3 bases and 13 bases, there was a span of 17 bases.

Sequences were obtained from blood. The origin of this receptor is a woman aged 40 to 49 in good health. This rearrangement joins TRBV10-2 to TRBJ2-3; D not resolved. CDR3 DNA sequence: TGCGCCAGCAGTGATGATCCGCGAGACACGGAGTATTTT. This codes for CASSDDPRDTEYF.